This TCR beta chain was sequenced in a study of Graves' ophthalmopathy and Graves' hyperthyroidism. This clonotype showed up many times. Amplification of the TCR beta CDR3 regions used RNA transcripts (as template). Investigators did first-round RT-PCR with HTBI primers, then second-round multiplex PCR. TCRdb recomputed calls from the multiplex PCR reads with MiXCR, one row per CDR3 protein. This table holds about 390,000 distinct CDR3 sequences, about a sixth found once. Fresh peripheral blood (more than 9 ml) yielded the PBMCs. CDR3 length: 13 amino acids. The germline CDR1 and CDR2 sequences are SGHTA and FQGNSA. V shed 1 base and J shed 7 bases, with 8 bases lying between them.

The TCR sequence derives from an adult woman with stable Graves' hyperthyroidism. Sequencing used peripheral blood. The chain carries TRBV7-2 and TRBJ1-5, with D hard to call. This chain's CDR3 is CASSLGRIQPQHF. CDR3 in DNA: TGTGCCAGCAGCTTAGGCAGAATCCAGCCCCAGCATTTT.